The rows below give T cell receptor beta chains drawn from one sample of a study of blood T cell repertoires in COVID-19. Sequenced by immunoSEQ multiplex PCR; TCRdb stores in-frame clones only, minus some. This sample has 85,000 to 90,000 clones; around 80% occur once, and the top ten carry roughly 15%. Specimen: peripheral blood. Source of these receptors: a woman older than 75 with active or convalescent COVID-19. CDR3s include the opening cysteine and the closing phenylalanine or tryptophan. Each record gives: V gene, D gene, J gene, clone size, CDR3 DNA, CDR3 protein. The D gene is left open where the match is weak. Clone size appears in some rows only: once, few, many, or a class for an expanded clone.

>TRBV19|NA|TRBJ1-2|NA
TGTGCCACAAAAGACCGGGTCGTTCAGGGGGGCTACACCTTC
CATKDRVVQGGYTF
>TRBV6-5|NA|TRBJ1-5|NA
TGTGCCAGCCAAGCGCAGGGACTGGACAATCAGCCCCAGCATTTT
CASQAQGLDNQPQHF
>TRBV27|TRBD1|TRBJ1-6|few
TGTGCCAGCAGCCCCGGACAGGGCGAAGGTTCACCCCTCCACTTT
CASSPGQGEGSPLHF
>TRBV4-2|TRBD2|TRBJ2-3|NA
TGTGCCAGCAGCCACCTAGAGGATACTAGCGGGGCGACAGATACGCAGTATTTT
CASSHLEDTSGATDTQYF
>TRBV3-1/TRBV3-2|NA|TRBJ1-5|NA
TGTGCCAGCAGCCAAGCGACACAGGATCAGCCCCAGCATTTT
CASSQATQDQPQHF
>TRBV7-2|NA|TRBJ1-2|NA
TGTGCCAGCAGCTTAGGCAGAAACTATGGCTACACCTTC
CASSLGRNYGYTF
>TRBV19|NA|TRBJ1-1|once
TGTGCCACCAACTCCCTGGGGGGAACTGAAGCTTTCTTT
CATNSLGGTEAFF
>TRBV6-9|NA|TRBJ2-5|NA
TGTGCCAGCAGTTACGCCACGGAGGCCCAACTCCAAGAGACCCAGTACTTC
CASSYATEAQLQETQYF
>TRBV7-6|NA|TRBJ1-6|once
TGTGCCAGCAGCGCTATTGGGTCGGGTAATTCACCCCTCCACTTT
CASSAIGSGNSPLHF
>TRBV7-2|TRBD1|TRBJ2-2|NA
TGTGCCAGCAGTCCGAACAGGGGGAACACCGGGGAGCTGTTTTTT
CASSPNRGNTGELFF
>TRBV9|NA|TRBJ1-2|NA
TGTGCCAGCAGCGTGCAGGGTGTAAACTATGGCTACACCTTC
CASSVQGVNYGYTF
>TRBV6-5|NA|TRBJ2-7|NA
TGTGCCAGCAGGACACAGGGCTACGAGCAGTACTTC
CASRTQGYEQYF
>TRBV5-4|NA|TRBJ2-5|NA
TGTGCCAGCGAGGGGGAACAAGAGACCCAGTACTTC
CASEGEQETQYF
>TRBV7-6|TRBD2|TRBJ2-3|NA
TGTGCCAGCAGCTTGACTAGCGGGGGATACACAGATACGCAGTATTTT
CASSLTSGGYTDTQYF
>TRBV7-2|NA|TRBJ1-2|few
TGTGCCAGCAGCTCCAACTTGGGCGGGGGTGGCTACACCTTC
CASSSNLGGGGYTF